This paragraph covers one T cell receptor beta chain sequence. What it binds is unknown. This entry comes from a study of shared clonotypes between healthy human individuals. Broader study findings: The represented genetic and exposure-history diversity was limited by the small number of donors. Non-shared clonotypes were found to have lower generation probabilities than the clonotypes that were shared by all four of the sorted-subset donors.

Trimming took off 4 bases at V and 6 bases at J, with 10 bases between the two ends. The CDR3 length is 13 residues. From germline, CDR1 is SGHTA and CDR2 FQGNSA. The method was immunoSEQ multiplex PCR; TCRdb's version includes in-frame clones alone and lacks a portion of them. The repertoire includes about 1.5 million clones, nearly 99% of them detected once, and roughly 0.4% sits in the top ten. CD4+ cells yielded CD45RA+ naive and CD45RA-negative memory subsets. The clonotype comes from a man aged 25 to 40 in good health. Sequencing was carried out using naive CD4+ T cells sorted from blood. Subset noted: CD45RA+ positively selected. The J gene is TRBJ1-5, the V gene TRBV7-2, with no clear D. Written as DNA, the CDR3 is TGTGCCAGCAGCTCCCTAGGTGGTCAGCCCCAGCATTTT. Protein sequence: CASSSLGGQPQHF.